The entry below gives a single T cell receptor (beta chain) sequence along with its context. This sample was taken from a study of blood T cell repertoires in COVID-19. How the authors handled the data: By means of reference gene primer amplification, nucleated cell counts were estimated. Libraries were prepared by immunoSEQ multiplex PCR; TCRdb keeps only in-frame clonotypes and omits some of them. V, J and clone size derive from that table, while D and trimming were established from the DNA sequence. The sample carries 15,000 to 20,000 clones, approximately 85% recorded once. The CDR3 covers 13 residues. Germline assignment: CDR1 SGHTA and CDR2 FQGNSA. Deletions cut 3 bases from V and 0 bases from J, with 5 bases between.

The source material was peripheral blood. This chain links TRBV7-2 with TRBJ1-1; no reliable D call. The TCR was taken from a man of 80 years or more with acute or convalescent COVID-19. The CDR3 reads CASSFRVNTEAFF. CDR3 sequence (DNA): TGTGCCAGCAGCTTCCGTGTGAACACTGAAGCTTTCTTT.